This T cell receptor (beta chain) was recovered during a study of cytomegalovirus exposure and HLA in healthy donors. Study-wide results and limits: Within a later analysis, the majority of CMV-associated TCR beta chains appeared HLA-restricted.

The V gene's germline CDR1 is SGHRS and CDR2 YFSETQ. V was shortened by 0 bases and J by 2 bases, with 14 bases between the two germline ends. The CDR3 totals 17 residues. Points on this clone: Antigen: not known.

Amplification used 60 Vbeta primers and 13 Jbeta primers. Here immunoSEQ multiplex PCR was the method, and the copy in TCRdb shows in-frame clones only, minus some. Here the sample spans about 150,000 clones, approximately 60% being singletons. Sample: PBMCs. This chain joins TRBV5-1 and TRBJ2-2, with a possible D match to TRBD1 (6 bases). This receptor was taken from a human donor in good health. CDR3 DNA sequence: TGCGCCAGCAGCTTGGCACCGGTGGGGACAAACACCGGGGAGCTGTTTTTT. It specifies CASSLAPVGTNTGELFF.